The rows below give T cell receptor beta chains drawn from one sample of a study of identical twins. Using its own MiXCR run on the 5' RACE reads, TCRdb lists one record per CDR3 protein. Here the sample spans fewer than 500,000 distinct CDR3 sequences, 24% being singletons. These data were also reused for a study on T cells expressing NK-cell markers.

Material: CD4+ T cells sorted from blood. These receptors all come from a woman in her late teens or twenties in good health. Each CDR3 is given with its conserved first and last residue. A D gene is named only where the DNA matches it firmly. A clone size is listed for some rows: how often the clone was seen (once, few, many), or a class if it is expanded.

D,J,size,V,CDR3,DNA
.,TRBJ2-7,.,TRBV10-3,CAISESEGAKNEQYF,TGTGCCATCAGTGAGTCGGAGGGGGCCAAGAACGAGCAGTACTTC
.,TRBJ2-1,few,TRBV7-2,CASSFLESSYNEQFF,TGTGCCAGCAGCTTTCTTGAGAGCTCCTACAATGAGCAGTTCTTC
.,TRBJ1-1,.,TRBV18,CASSPLTYIAFF,TGTGCCAGCTCACCTCTGACCTATATAGCTTTCTTT
.,TRBJ1-1,.,TRBV24-1,CATPGGSTEAFF,TGTGCCACCCCCGGCGGGAGCACTGAAGCTTTCTTT
TRBD2,TRBJ2-7,.,TRBV3-1,CASSQDTSGAYEQYF,TGTGCCAGCAGCCAAGACACTAGCGGGGCCTACGAGCAGTACTTC
TRBD2,TRBJ2-2,few,TRBV5-1,CASGSGSAELFF,TGCGCCAGCGGTAGCGGGAGTGCGGAGCTGTTTTTT
.,TRBJ2-3,.,TRBV29-1,CSCLQGNTDTQYF,TGCAGCTGCCTACAGGGAAACACAGATACGCAGTATTTT
.,TRBJ1-1,.,TRBV6-1,CASRERAANTEAFF,TGTGCCAGCAGGGAGAGGGCGGCGAACACTGAAGCTTTCTTT
TRBD2,TRBJ2-5,few,TRBV12-3/TRBV12-4,CASSLITAGGAETQYF,TGTGCCAGCAGTTTAATAACGGCGGGGGGGGCAGAGACCCAGTACTTC
TRBD2,TRBJ2-7,once,TRBV5-1,CASSIALAATYEQYF,TGCGCCAGCAGCATCGCACTAGCGGCAACCTACGAGCAGTACTTC
TRBD2,TRBJ2-1,few,TRBV2,CASRAGSSYNEQFF,TGTGCCAGCAGAGCGGGGAGCTCCTACAATGAGCAGTTCTTC
TRBD1,TRBJ1-2,.,TRBV5-6,CASSPDRGYDSGYTF,TGTGCCAGCAGCCCGGACAGGGGGTACGATTCTGGCTACACCTTC
TRBD2,TRBJ2-1,.,TRBV5-1,CASSIELAREQFF,TGCGCCAGCAGCATCGAACTAGCGCGGGAGCAGTTCTTC
TRBD1,TRBJ2-7,few,TRBV3-1,CASSTSDRASYEQYF,TGTGCCAGCAGCACTTCGGACAGGGCTTCCTACGAGCAGTACTTC
TRBD2,TRBJ2-7,.,TRBV7-2,CASSLYTSGSRQEQYF,TGTGCCAGCAGTTTATATACTAGCGGGAGTCGGCAGGAGCAGTACTTC
.,TRBJ2-1,.,TRBV12-3/TRBV12-4,CASSSRAGATSNNEQFF,TGTGCCAGCAGTTCCCGGGCGGGGGCTACCTCTAACAATGAGCAGTTCTTC
TRBD1,TRBJ1-5,.,TRBV20-1,CSARGQGFSSNQPQHF,TGCAGTGCTAGGGGACAGGGGTTTAGTAGCAATCAGCCCCAGCATTTT
.,TRBJ2-5,.,TRBV5-1,CASSSQGSQETQYF,TGCGCCAGCAGCTCTCAGGGGAGCCAAGAGACCCAGTACTTC
TRBD1,TRBJ2-3,many,TRBV10-3,CAIGTGTQDTQYF,TGTGCCATCGGGACAGGGACTCAAGATACGCAGTATTTT
.,TRBJ2-2,few,TRBV7-6,CASSTGLRGTGELFF,TGTGCCAGCAGTACGGGACTCAGGGGGACCGGGGAGCTGTTTTTT
.,TRBJ1-2,.,TRBV5-1,CASSLAGIGYDGYTF,TGCGCCAGCAGCTTGGCCGGCATTGGATACGATGGCTACACCTTC
.,TRBJ2-3,.,TRBV10-3,CAISGGQEDTQYF,TGTGCCATCAGCGGGGGACAAGAGGATACGCAGTATTTT
.,TRBJ2-3,.,TRBV3-1,CASSQDDRENLRGTDTQYF,TGTGCCAGCAGCCAAGATGATCGGGAGAATTTGCGGGGCACAGATACGCAGTATTTT
.,TRBJ2-2,.,TRBV5-1,CASSLMGGEAGELFF,TGCGCCAGCAGCTTGATGGGGGGCGAGGCCGGGGAGCTGTTTTTT
.,TRBJ1-6,few,TRBV2,CASSEEGLSNSPLHF,TGTGCCAGCAGTGAAGAGGGTTTAAGTAATTCACCCCTCCACTTT
.,TRBJ2-7,.,TRBV10-3,CAISDQVEQYF,TGTGCCATCAGTGATCAGGTCGAGCAGTACTTC
.,TRBJ2-7,once,TRBV2,CASLPLTRYEQYF,TGTGCCAGCCTACCCCTGACAAGATACGAGCAGTACTTC
.,TRBJ1-1,few,TRBV20-1,CSARTGGKVEAFF,TGCAGTGCCCGGACCGGGGGGAAAGTTGAAGCTTTCTTT
TRBD1,TRBJ2-7,few,TRBV28,CATVTGGIYEQYF,TGTGCCACCGTGACAGGGGGAATCTACGAGCAGTACTTC
.,TRBJ1-2,many,TRBV20-1,CSVYYAGQGGYTF,TGCAGTGTCTATTACGCCGGGCAGGGAGGCTACACCTTC
.,TRBJ1-4,.,TRBV12-3/TRBV12-4,CASKASQHSSNEKLFF,TGTGCCAGCAAGGCCAGCCAACACTCATCTAATGAAAAACTGTTTTTT
TRBD2,TRBJ2-1,few,TRBV11-1,CASRTSGGSSYNEQFF,TGTGCCAGCAGGACTAGCGGGGGTAGCTCCTACAATGAGCAGTTCTTC
.,TRBJ1-1,few,TRBV6-1,CASSEAFF,TGTGCCAGCAGTGAAGCTTTCTTT
TRBD1,TRBJ2-3,few,TRBV12-3/TRBV12-4,CASSRERGLAQYF,TGTGCCAGCAGTAGGGAGAGGGGGCTGGCGCAGTATTTT
TRBD2,TRBJ2-7,few,TRBV9,CASSDQIAGGLLEQYF,TGTGCCAGCAGCGACCAGATAGCGGGAGGGCTCCTCGAGCAGTACTTC
TRBD1,TRBJ2-1,once,TRBV3-1,CASSQSDRGLHEQFF,TGTGCCAGCAGCCAATCGGACAGGGGGCTCCATGAGCAGTTCTTC
.,TRBJ1-6,.,TRBV12-3/TRBV12-4,CASNNGQLNSPLHF,TGTGCCAGCAACAATGGACAGCTTAATTCACCCCTCCACTTT
.,TRBJ1-4,.,TRBV6-5,CASSYIGGGEKLFF,TGTGCCAGCAGTTACATAGGCGGGGGGGAAAAACTGTTTTTT
.,TRBJ1-1,few,TRBV6-2/TRBV6-3,CASLDRNTEAFF,TGTGCCTCTTTGGACAGGAACACTGAAGCTTTCTTT
.,TRBJ2-7,few,TRBV7-9,CASSRDSFSSYEQYF,TGTGCCAGCAGCCGGGATTCTTTCAGCTCCTACGAGCAGTACTTC
.,TRBJ1-2,.,TRBV20-1,CSARGDRFYGYTF,TGCAGTGCTAGAGGGGACCGATTCTATGGCTACACCTTC
.,TRBJ1-1,few,TRBV10-3,CAISGGSSLNTEAFF,TGTGCCATCAGTGGGGGGTCGTCCCTGAACACTGAAGCTTTCTTT
TRBD2,TRBJ2-7,.,TRBV18,CASSPTSGLTYEQYF,TGTGCCAGCTCACCCACTAGCGGGTTGACCTACGAGCAGTACTTC
.,TRBJ1-5,.,TRBV20-1,CSARAWGYSNQPQHF,TGCAGTGCTAGAGCATGGGGATATAGCAATCAGCCCCAGCATTTT
TRBD2,TRBJ2-2,.,TRBV5-1,CASSFLAGSNTGELFF,TGCGCCAGCAGCTTTTTAGCGGGATCGAACACCGGGGAGCTGTTTTTT
TRBD2,TRBJ2-1,few,TRBV20-1,CSATRPPSGGLPAPSNEQFF,TGCAGTGCTACCAGACCTCCTAGCGGGGGGTTACCCGCCCCGTCCAATGAGCAGTTCTTC
.,TRBJ2-2,.,TRBV12-3/TRBV12-4,CASSSRLFGTGELFF,TGTGCCAGCAGTTCGAGGTTGTTTGGGACCGGGGAGCTGTTTTTT
TRBD2,TRBJ2-5,few,TRBV3-1,CASSQRLAGGETQYF,TGTGCCAGCAGCCAAAGGCTAGCGGGCGGTGAGACCCAGTACTTC
.,TRBJ1-2,.,TRBV15,CATSRDRERVDGYTF,TGTGCCACCAGCAGAGATCGGGAGCGTGTCGATGGCTACACCTTC
TRBD2,TRBJ2-7,few,TRBV5-1,CASSGTSSGGEQYF,TGCGCCAGCAGCGGGACTAGTAGCGGGGGCGAGCAGTACTTC
TRBD2,TRBJ2-3,.,TRBV5-1,CASAYSGSVWADTQYF,TGCGCCAGCGCCTATAGCGGGAGTGTTTGGGCAGATACGCAGTATTTT